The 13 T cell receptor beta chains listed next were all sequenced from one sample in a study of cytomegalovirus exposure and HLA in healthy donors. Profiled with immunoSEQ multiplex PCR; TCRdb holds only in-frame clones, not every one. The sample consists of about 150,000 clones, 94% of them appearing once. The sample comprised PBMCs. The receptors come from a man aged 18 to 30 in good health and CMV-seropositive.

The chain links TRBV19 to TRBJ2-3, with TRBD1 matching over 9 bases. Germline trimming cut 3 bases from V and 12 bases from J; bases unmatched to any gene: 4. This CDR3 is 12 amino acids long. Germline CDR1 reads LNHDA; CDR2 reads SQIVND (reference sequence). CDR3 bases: TGTGCCAGTAGTATGGTGGACAGGGGTCAGTATTTT. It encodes CASSMVDRGQYF.

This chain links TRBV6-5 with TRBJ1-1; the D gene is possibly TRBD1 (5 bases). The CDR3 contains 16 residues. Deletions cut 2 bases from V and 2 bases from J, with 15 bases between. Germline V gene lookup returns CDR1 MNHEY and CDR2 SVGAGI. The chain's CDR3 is CASSYPRGVVNTEAFF. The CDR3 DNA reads TGTGCCAGCAGTTACCCACGGGGGGTTGTAAACACTGAAGCTTTCTTT.

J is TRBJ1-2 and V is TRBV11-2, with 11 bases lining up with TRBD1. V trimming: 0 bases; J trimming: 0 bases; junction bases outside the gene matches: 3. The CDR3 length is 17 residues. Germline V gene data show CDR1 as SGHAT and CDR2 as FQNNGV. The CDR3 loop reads CASSLDRGQGANYGYTF. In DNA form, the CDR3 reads TGTGCCAGCAGCTTAGATCGGGGACAGGGGGCTAACTATGGCTACACCTTC.

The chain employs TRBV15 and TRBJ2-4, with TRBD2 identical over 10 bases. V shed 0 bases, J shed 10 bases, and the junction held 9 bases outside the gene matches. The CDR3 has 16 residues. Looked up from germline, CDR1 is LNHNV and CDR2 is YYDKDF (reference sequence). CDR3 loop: CATSRDRGLAGAIQYF. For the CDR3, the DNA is TGTGCCACCAGCAGAGATCGCGGGCTAGCGGGAGCGATTCAGTACTTC.

The CDR3 DNA reads as TGTGCCAGCAGCCCGTGGACAGGGGACACCGGGGAGCTGTTTTTT. Amino acid sequence: CASSPWTGDTGELFF. This rearrangement joins TRBV7-2 to TRBJ2-2; 9 bases match TRBD1. Germline V gene lookup returns CDR1 SGHTA and CDR2 FQGNSA. CDR3 length equals 15 residues. V was clipped by 5 bases and J by 3 bases; unmatched bases: 4.

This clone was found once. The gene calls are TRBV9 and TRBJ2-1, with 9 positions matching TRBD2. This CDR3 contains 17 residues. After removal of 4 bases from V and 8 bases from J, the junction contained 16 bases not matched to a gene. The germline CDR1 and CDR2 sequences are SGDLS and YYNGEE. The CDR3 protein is CASSPQERGTSYHEQFF. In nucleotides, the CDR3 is TGTGCCAGCAGCCCCCAAGAGAGGGGGACTAGCTATCATGAGCAGTTCTTC.

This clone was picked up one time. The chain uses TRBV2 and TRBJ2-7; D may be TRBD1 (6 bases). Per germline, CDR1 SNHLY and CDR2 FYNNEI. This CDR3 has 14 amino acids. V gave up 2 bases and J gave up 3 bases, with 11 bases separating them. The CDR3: CASSERTAYYEQYF. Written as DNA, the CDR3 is TGTGCCAGCAGTGAAAGGACAGCATACTACGAGCAGTACTTC.

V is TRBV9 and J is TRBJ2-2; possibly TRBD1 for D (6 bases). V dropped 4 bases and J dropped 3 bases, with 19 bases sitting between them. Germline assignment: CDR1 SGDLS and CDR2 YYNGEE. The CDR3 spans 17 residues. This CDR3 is CASSSPIGGVDTGELFF. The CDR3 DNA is TGTGCCAGCAGCTCCCCAATAGGGGGAGTTGACACCGGGGAGCTGTTTTTT.

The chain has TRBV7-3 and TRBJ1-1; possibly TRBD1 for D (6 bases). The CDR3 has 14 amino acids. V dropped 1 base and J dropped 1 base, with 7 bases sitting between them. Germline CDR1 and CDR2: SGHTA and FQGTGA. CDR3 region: CASSLSRGNTEAFF. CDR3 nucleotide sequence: TGTGCCAGCAGCTTAAGCAGGGGGAACACTGAAGCTTTCTTT.

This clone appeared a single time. The CDR3: CATSSSLPATGISSYEQYF. The CDR3 DNA is TGTGCCACCAGCAGTTCGTTACCCGCGACAGGGATCTCCTCCTACGAGCAGTACTTC. The V gene is TRBV15, the J gene TRBJ2-7; 7 bases are shared with TRBD1. With V trimmed by 3 bases and J by 0 bases, 17 bases remained unmatched. Per germline, CDR1 LNHNV and CDR2 YYDKDF (reference sequence). The CDR3 extends over 19 amino acids.

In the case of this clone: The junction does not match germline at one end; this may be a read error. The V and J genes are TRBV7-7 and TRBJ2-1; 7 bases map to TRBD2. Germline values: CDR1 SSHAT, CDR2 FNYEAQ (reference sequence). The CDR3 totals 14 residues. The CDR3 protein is CASSLGLADNEQFF. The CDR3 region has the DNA TGTGCTAGCAGCTTAGGGCTAGCGGACAATGAGCAGTTCTTC. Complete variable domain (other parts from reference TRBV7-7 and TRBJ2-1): GAGVSQSPRYKVTKRGQDVTLRCDPISSHATLYWYQQALGQGPEFLTYFNYEAQPDKSGLPSDRFSAERPEGSISTLTIQRTEQRDSAMYRCASSLGLADNEQFFGPGTRLTVL.

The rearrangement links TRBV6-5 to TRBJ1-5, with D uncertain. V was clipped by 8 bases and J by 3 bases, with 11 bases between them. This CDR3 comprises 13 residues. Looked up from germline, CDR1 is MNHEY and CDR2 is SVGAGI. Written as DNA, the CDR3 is TGTGCCAGCCGGCCAGGTCCCAATCAGCCCCAGCATTTT. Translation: CASRPGPNQPQHF.

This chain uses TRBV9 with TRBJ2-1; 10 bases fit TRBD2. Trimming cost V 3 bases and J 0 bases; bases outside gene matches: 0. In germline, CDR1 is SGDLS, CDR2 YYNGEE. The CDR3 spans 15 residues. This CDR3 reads CASSASGSSYNEQFF. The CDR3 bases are TGTGCCAGCAGCGCTAGCGGGAGCTCCTACAATGAGCAGTTCTTC.